The TCR beta chain described here comes from a study of blood T cell repertoires in COVID-19. This clone appeared a few times. Germline trimming cut 8 bases from V and 0 bases from J; bases unmatched to any gene: 9. This CDR3 is 15 amino acids long. Germline CDR1 and CDR2: MDHEN and SYDVKM. In the study's own analysis: Amplification of reference gene primers provided the estimated nucleated cell counts. Libraries were prepared by immunoSEQ multiplex PCR; TCRdb keeps only in-frame clonotypes and omits some of them. V, J and clone size are taken as reported in that table, and D and trimming were inferred from the DNA itself. The data contain some 240,000 clones, 89% of them singletons.

The sample was peripheral blood. This receptor was obtained from a woman aged 40 to 49 who had recovered from COVID-19. The rearrangement uses TRBV28 and TRBJ1-1; TRBD1 matches 7 bases. The CDR3 loop reads CASGPTGTLNTEAFF. CDR3 nucleotides: TGTGCCAGCGGCCCGACAGGGACTTTGAACACTGAAGCTTTCTTT. The full variable domain, completed using reference TRBV28 and TRBJ1-1, is DVKVTQSSRYLVKRTGEKVFLECVQDMDHENMFWYRQDPGLGLRLIYFSYDVKMKEKGDIPEGYSVSREKKERFSLILESASTNQTSMYLCASGPTGTLNTEAFFGQGTRLTVV.